This T cell receptor beta chain was obtained from a study of Graves' ophthalmopathy and Graves' hyperthyroidism. As the template, RNA transcripts were used to amplify TCR beta CDR3 regions. First-round RT-PCR employed HTBI primers, with a second-round multiplex PCR after it. TCRdb recomputed calls from the multiplex PCR reads with MiXCR, one row per CDR3 protein. This table holds about 150,000 distinct CDR3 sequences, less than 45% found once. The junction had 10 bases not matched to a gene; V was cut back by 4 bases and J by 1 base. This CDR3 is built from 17 residues. The germline V gene has CDR1 LGHNA and CDR2 YSLEER. This clonotype was counted at least ten times.

What was sequenced was peripheral blood. This TCR was recovered from a woman in her thirties or forties with Graves' ophthalmopathy. The V gene is TRBV4-3, the J gene TRBJ1-1; the match to TRBD1 covers 9 bases. CDR3 bases: TGCGCCAGCAGCCCCCAACTACTGGGACAGGGGAACACTGAAGCTTTCTTT. This gives the protein CASSPQLLGQGNTEAFF.